This is a list of T cell receptor beta chains from one sample in a study of blood T cell repertoires in COVID-19. TCRdb keeps only in-frame clones here, not all; method: immunoSEQ multiplex PCR. In the table there are over 200,000 clones, roughly 90% of which are singletons. Sequenced sample: peripheral blood. These TCRs come from a man aged 60 to 75 with COVID-19, enrolled during active disease. CDR3s include the opening cysteine and the closing phenylalanine or tryptophan. Each record gives: D gene, clone size, V gene, J gene, CDR3 DNA, CDR3 protein. The D gene is left open where the match is weak. Not all rows give a size; the values are once, few, many and, for expanded clones, a class.

TRBD1,-,TRBV7-2,TRBJ1-2,TGTGCCAGCAGCTTAGTCTCCGGGACAGGGGCTAACTATGGCTACACCTTC,CASSLVSGTGANYGYTF
TRBD2,-,TRBV11-2,TRBJ2-2,TGTGCCAGCAGCGCAAGGCATAGCGGGAGGTCCACCGGGGAGCTGTTTTTT,CASSARHSGRSTGELFF
TRBD2,-,TRBV24-1,TRBJ2-1,TGTGCCACCAGTGATAGTCTAGCGGGGAGCTACAATGAGCAGTTCTTC,CATSDSLAGSYNEQFF
-,once,TRBV9,TRBJ1-4,TGTGCCAGCAGCGTAGGCGGCGGGGGGGTTCACGAAAAACTGTTTTTT,CASSVGGGGVHEKLFF
-,once,TRBV9,TRBJ1-5,TGTGCCAGCAGCGCCCAGGGGAGCAATCAGCCCCAGCATTTT,CASSAQGSNQPQHF
TRBD1,-,TRBV5-1,TRBJ1-2,TGCGCCAGCAGCGAACTAGGGACAGGGAAAGCTAACTATGGCTACACCTTC,CASSELGTGKANYGYTF
TRBD2,once,TRBV11-2,TRBJ2-3,TGTGCCAGCAGCGCCCGAGCGGGGGGAGGAGATACGCAGTATTTT,CASSARAGGGDTQYF
TRBD2,-,TRBV7-6,TRBJ2-5,TGTGCCAGCGGCAGCGGGAGGGCCGGGGGGGAGACCCAGTACTTC,CASGSGRAGGETQYF
TRBD1,once,TRBV24-1,TRBJ1-5,TGTGCCACCAGTGGAGGACAGGCCGGTCAGCCCCAGCATTTT,CATSGGQAGQPQHF
TRBD1,-,TRBV4-2,TRBJ2-7,TGTGCCAGCAGCCCCGGACAGGGATCTTGGGAGCAGTACTTC,CASSPGQGSWEQYF
-,few,TRBV11-2,TRBJ1-5,TGTGCCAGCAGCCCTGACGGGGTTCAGCCCCAGCATTTT,CASSPDGVQPQHF
-,once,TRBV5-5,TRBJ1-2,TGTGCCAGCAGCGAGCCGACTAGGGGCTACACCTTC,CASSEPTRGYTF
TRBD2,-,TRBV2,TRBJ2-1,TGTGCCAGCAGAGCCCGGACTAGCGGGGAGGACCGTGAGCAGTTCTTC,CASRARTSGEDREQFF
-,-,TRBV11-3,TRBJ1-5,TGTGCCAGCAGCTTAGACACGCTTCGGTTGAGCAATCAGCCCCAGCATTTT,CASSLDTLRLSNQPQHF
TRBD2,-,TRBV9,TRBJ2-7,TGTGCCAGCAGCGTCGACACTAGCGGGGGGGCTTACGAGCAGTACTTC,CASSVDTSGGAYEQYF
TRBD1,-,TRBV2,TRBJ2-5,TGTGCCAGCAGAGGGGACAGGGGGCTGGAGACCCAGTACTTC,CASRGDRGLETQYF
-,few,TRBV6-2/TRBV6-3,TRBJ1-5,TGTGCCAGCAGTGAGGGAGCCCCCGAGCGTCAGCCCCAGCATTTT,CASSEGAPERQPQHF
-,-,TRBV3-1/TRBV3-2,TRBJ1-3,TGTGCCAGCAGCCAAGATGAAGGGGCGGTCTATAGCTCTGGAAACACCATATATTTT,CASSQDEGAVYSSGNTIYF
TRBD1,-,TRBV10-2,TRBJ1-5,TGCGCCAGCAGTGAGGGACAGGGGTTGCCCCAGCATTTT,CASSEGQGLPQHF
TRBD1,-,TRBV3-1/TRBV3-2,TRBJ2-6,TGTGCCAGCAGCCAATTCGGGACAGGGAACTCTGGGGCCAACGTCCTGACTTTC,CASSQFGTGNSGANVLTF
-,-,TRBV29-1,TRBJ1-1,TGCAGCGTTTCACGGTCTAGGGGGAACACTGAAGCTTTCTTT,CSVSRSRGNTEAFF
TRBD1,-,TRBV6-5,TRBJ1-5,TGTGCCAGCAGCCGTGACAGGGTCAATCAGCCCCAGCATTTT,CASSRDRVNQPQHF
TRBD1,-,TRBV7-2,TRBJ1-2,TGTGCCAGCAACTTACAGGGGGCGTTCTCCTATGGCTACACCTTC,CASNLQGAFSYGYTF
TRBD2,-,TRBV7-2,TRBJ2-7,TGTGCCAGCAGCCCATATAGCGGGAGGGCCCACGAGCAGTACTTC,CASSPYSGRAHEQYF
-,-,TRBV4-1,TRBJ2-3,TGCGCCAGCAGCCAAGATTTAGGGGCGGCAGATACGCAGTATTTT,CASSQDLGAADTQYF
-,once,TRBV12-3/TRBV12-4,TRBJ2-1,TGTGCCAGCAGTTCCAGGGGTTACAATGAGCAGTTCTTC,CASSSRGYNEQFF
-,-,TRBV21-1,TRBJ2-7,TGTGCCAGCAGCAAAAGGCGGGTTGCGGCCTACGAGCAGTACTTC,CASSKRRVAAYEQYF
TRBD2,-,TRBV7-9,TRBJ2-1,TGTGCCAGCAGCTTAGGACTAGCGGGAGGGCCTGATGAGCAGTTCTTC,CASSLGLAGGPDEQFF
-,-,TRBV28,TRBJ2-3,TGTGCCAGCAGTTTATCGGGGAGGGGGGCCCGCACAGATACGCAGTATTTT,CASSLSGRGARTDTQYF
TRBD2,-,TRBV3-1/TRBV3-2,TRBJ2-5,TGTGCCAGCAGCCCTACCCGGACTAGAACCATCCAAGAGACCCAGTACTTC,CASSPTRTRTIQETQYF
TRBD1,once,TRBV5-1,TRBJ2-7,TGCGCCAGCAGCCACACCCTGACAGGGGCCTACGAGCAGTACTTC,CASSHTLTGAYEQYF
TRBD1,-,TRBV5-1,TRBJ1-2,TGCGCCAGCAGCTTGCAGGACAGGGCCGGTGGCTACACCTTC,CASSLQDRAGGYTF
TRBD1,once,TRBV3-1/TRBV3-2,TRBJ1-5,TGTGCCAGCAGCCATGGGGGACAGGGGAGTAGGCAGCCCCAGCATTTT,CASSHGGQGSRQPQHF
TRBD1,few,TRBV25-1,TRBJ2-2,TGTGCCAGCAGTTTACAGGGGCCCGGGGAGCTGTTTTTT,CASSLQGPGELFF
-,-,TRBV28,TRBJ1-1,TGTGCCAGCAGTTTAAGGGGTTACTTCTACGGTGAAGCTTTCTTT,CASSLRGYFYGEAFF
TRBD1,-,TRBV24-1,TRBJ1-2,TGTGCCACCAGTGATAGAGAGATGGACAGGGGGAACAACTATGGCTACACCTTC,CATSDREMDRGNNYGYTF
TRBD2,once,TRBV4-3,TRBJ2-3,TGCGCCAGCAGCCAAGGGCTAGCGGGAGGAGTAGATACGCAGTATTTT,CASSQGLAGGVDTQYF
-,-,TRBV27,TRBJ2-2,TGTGCCAGCAGTTTAAACAGGGACGCCGGGGAGCTGTTTTTT,CASSLNRDAGELFF
-,-,TRBV5-6,TRBJ2-3,TGTGCCAGCAGCTTGGGGGCGGGACTTAGCACAGATACGCAGTATTTT,CASSLGAGLSTDTQYF
-,-,TRBV9,TRBJ2-3,TGTGCCAGCAGCGTCGGCGGTAACGCAGACACAGATACGCAGTATTTT,CASSVGGNADTDTQYF
TRBD1,-,TRBV6-1,TRBJ2-3,TGTGCCAGCAGTCAAGCAGACAGGGCATATACGCAGTATTTT,CASSQADRAYTQYF
TRBD1,-,TRBV19,TRBJ1-1,TGTGCCACTAAGGACAGGGCGAGTAGGCTGAACACTGAAGCTTTCTTT,CATKDRASRLNTEAFF
-,-,TRBV18,TRBJ2-2,TGTGCCAGCTCACCTCTACAGGGCACCGGGGAGCTGTTTTTT,CASSPLQGTGELFF
-,-,TRBV7-2,TRBJ2-3,TGTGCCAGCAGCTTTGTAGCGAACACAGATACGCAGTATTTT,CASSFVANTDTQYF
-,-,TRBV4-2,TRBJ1-1,TGTGCCAGCAGCCAAGACGGGGGTGAGACTGAAGCTTTCTTT,CASSQDGGETEAFF
-,-,TRBV30,TRBJ1-3,TGTGCCTGGACGGGAGGGGCTGCTGGAAACACCATATATTTT,CAWTGGAAGNTIYF
TRBD1,-,TRBV7-9,TRBJ1-1,TGTGCCAGCAGCTTTTGGGACAGCAAAGCTTTCTTT,CASSFWDSKAFF
-,-,TRBV27,TRBJ2-7,TGTGCCAGCAGTCCCGTAAGGAGCTCCTACGAGCAGTACTTC,CASSPVRSSYEQYF